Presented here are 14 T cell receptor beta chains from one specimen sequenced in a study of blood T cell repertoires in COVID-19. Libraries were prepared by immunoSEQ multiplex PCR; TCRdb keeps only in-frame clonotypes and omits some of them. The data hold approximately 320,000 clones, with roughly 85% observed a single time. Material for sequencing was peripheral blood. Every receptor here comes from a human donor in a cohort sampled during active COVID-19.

CDR3 amino acids: CAIKGREYHEQYF. CDR3 nucleotides: TGTGCCATCAAAGGGCGGGAATACCACGAGCAGTACTTC. J is TRBJ2-7 and V is TRBV10-3, with D possibly TRBD2 on 6 matching bases. Trimming took off 7 bases at V and 5 bases at J, with 15 bases between the two ends. The V gene's germline CDR1 is ENHRY and CDR2 SYGVKD. CDR3 length: 13 residues.

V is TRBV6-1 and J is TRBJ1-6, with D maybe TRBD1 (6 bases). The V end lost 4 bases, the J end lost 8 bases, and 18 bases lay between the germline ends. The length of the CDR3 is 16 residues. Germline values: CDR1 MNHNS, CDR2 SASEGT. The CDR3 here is CASSALSGTSDSPLHF. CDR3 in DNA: TGTGCCAGCAGTGCCCTATCCGGGACATCGGATTCACCCCTCCACTTT.

CDR3 loop: CASSSGLAGGYEQYF. The CDR3 DNA reads TGTGCCAGCAGCTCGGGACTAGCGGGGGGATACGAGCAGTACTTC. The V gene is TRBV7-9, the J gene TRBJ2-7, with 15 bases that match TRBD2. CDR3 length: 15 amino acids. The J segment lost 4 bases and the V segment lost 4 bases, leaving 2 bases of the junction unmatched. CDR1 and CDR2 (germline): SEHNR, FQNEAQ (reference sequence).

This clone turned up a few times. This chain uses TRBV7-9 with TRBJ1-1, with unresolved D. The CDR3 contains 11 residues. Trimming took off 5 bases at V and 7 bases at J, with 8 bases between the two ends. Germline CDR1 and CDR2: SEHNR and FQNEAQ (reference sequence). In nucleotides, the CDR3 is TGTGCCAGCAGCGGACTGAGTGAAGCTTTCTTT. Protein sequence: CASSGLSEAFF.

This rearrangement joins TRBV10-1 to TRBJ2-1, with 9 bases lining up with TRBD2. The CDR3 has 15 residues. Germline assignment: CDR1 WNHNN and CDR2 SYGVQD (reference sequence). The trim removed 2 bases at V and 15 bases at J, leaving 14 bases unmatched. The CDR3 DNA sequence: TGCGCCAGCAGTGAGAATAGCGGGGGCACCCCGAGGCGGTTCTTC. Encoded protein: CASSENSGGTPRRFF.

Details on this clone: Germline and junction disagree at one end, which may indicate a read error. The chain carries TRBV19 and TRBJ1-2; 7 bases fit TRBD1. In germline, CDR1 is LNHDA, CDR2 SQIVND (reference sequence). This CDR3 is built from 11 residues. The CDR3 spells CASRGFYDYTF. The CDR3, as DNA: TGTGCCAGCAGGGGGTTCTATGACTACACCTTC.

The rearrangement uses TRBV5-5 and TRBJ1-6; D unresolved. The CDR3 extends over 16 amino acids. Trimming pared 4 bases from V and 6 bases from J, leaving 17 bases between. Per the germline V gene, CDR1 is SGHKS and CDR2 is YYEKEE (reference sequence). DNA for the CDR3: TGTGCCAGCAGCCTGGAGGGAGGTTCGAGTAATTCACCCCTCCACTTT. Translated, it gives CASSLEGGSSNSPLHF.

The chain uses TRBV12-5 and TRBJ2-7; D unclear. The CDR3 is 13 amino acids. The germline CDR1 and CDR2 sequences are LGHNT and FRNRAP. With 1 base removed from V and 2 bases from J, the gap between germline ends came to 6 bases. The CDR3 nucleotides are TGTGCTAGTGGTTTGGGTACAGCCTACGAGCAGTACTTC. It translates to CASGLGTAYEQYF. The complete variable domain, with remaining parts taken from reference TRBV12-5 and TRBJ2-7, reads DARVTQTPRHKVTEMGQEVTMRCQPILGHNTVFWYRQTMMQGLELLAYFRNRAPLDDSGMPKDRFSAEMPDATLATLKIQPSEPRDSAVYFCASGLGTAYEQYFGPGTRLTVT.

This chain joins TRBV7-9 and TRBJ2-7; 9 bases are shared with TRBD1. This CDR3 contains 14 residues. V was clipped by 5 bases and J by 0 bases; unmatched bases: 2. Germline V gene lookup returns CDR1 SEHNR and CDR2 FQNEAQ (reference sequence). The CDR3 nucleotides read TGTGCCAGCAGCGGGACAGGGATCTCCTACGAGCAGTACTTC. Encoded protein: CASSGTGISYEQYF.

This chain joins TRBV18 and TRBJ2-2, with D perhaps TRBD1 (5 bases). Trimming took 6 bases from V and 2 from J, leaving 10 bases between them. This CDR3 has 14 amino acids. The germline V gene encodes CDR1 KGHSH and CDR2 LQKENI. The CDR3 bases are TGTGCCAGCTCTACGACAGACAACACCGGGGAGCTGTTTTTT. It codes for CASSTTDNTGELFF.

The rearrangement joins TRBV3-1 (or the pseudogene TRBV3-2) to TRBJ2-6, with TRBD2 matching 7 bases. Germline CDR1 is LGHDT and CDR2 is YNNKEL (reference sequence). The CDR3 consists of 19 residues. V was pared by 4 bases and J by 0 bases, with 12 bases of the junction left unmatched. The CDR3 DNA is TGTGCCAGCAGCCGCCGTAGGGCGGGGGTTCTCTCTGGGGCCAACGTCCTGACTTTC. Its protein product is CASSRRRAGVLSGANVLTF.

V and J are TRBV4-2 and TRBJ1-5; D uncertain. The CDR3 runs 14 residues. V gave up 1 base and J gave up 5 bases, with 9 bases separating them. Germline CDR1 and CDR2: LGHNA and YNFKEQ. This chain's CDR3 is CASSQARRDQPQHF. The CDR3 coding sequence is TGTGCCAGCAGCCAAGCCCGCCGGGATCAGCCCCAGCATTTT.

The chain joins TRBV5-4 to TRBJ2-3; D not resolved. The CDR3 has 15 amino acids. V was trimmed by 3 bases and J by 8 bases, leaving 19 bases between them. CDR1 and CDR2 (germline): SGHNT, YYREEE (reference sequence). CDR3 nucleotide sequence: TGTGCCAGCAGCTCTTCCACTTTACGACACGGTACGCAGTATTTT. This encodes CASSSSTLRHGTQYF.

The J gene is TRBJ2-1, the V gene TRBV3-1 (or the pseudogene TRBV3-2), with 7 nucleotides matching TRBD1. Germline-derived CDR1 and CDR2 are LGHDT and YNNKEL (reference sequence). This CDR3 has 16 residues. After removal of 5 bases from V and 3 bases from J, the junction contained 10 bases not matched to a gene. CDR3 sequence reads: CASSWRQGRLYNEQFF. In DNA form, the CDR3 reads TGTGCCAGCAGCTGGAGACAGGGCCGTCTCTACAATGAGCAGTTCTTC.